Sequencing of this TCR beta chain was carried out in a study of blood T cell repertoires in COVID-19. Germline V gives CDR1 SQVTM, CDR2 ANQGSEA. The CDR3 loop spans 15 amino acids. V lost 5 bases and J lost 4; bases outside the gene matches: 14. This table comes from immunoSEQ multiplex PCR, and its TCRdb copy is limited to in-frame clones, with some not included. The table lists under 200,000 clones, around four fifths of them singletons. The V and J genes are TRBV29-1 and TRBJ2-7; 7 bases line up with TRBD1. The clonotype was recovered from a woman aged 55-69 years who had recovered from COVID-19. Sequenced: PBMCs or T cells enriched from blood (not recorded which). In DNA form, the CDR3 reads TGCAGCGTTACACACGACCGGACAGGAAGGTACGAGCAGTACTTC. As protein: CSVTHDRTGRYEQYF.